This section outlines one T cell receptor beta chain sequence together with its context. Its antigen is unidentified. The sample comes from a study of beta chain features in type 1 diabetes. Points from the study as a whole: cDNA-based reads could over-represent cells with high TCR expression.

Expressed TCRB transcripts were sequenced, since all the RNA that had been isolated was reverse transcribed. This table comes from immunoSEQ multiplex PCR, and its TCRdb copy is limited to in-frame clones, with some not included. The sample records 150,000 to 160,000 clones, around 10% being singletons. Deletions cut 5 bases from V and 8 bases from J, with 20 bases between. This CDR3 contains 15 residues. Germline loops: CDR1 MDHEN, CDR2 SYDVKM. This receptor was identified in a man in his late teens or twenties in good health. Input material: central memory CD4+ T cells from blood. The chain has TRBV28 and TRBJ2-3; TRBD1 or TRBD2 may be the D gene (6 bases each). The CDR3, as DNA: TGTGCCAGCAGTCCCATTAGCGGTGCACAGGGTACGCAGTATTTT. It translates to CASSPISGAQGTQYF.